Listed here is a single T cell receptor beta chain. Its antigen remains unknown. With listed TCR primers and previously described methods, bulk TCR libraries were prepared. TCRdb re-derived calls from the PCR reads in MiXCR, one entry per CDR3 protein. In the table there are 50,000 to 75,000 distinct CDR3 sequences, about 19% of which are singletons. The data are from a study of molecular identifiers for immune sequencing clone quantification. Across the whole study: Replicate RNA from 20,000 or 100,000 naive CD8 T cells formed five aliquots; four were sequenced. Study-wide results and limits: Clones that exceeded 20 RNA copies held over 99% of effector molecules, yet under 1% in naive cells.

Naive CD8 T cells were sorted as CD8+CD4-CCR7+CD45RA+. What was sequenced was naive CD8+ T cells from blood, with Jurkat cell RNA spiked in. Subset described: FACS-sorted CD8+CD4-CCR7+CD45RA+ naive T cells. The clonotype originates from a human donor in good health. Some libraries in this study had Jurkat cell RNA spiked in.

This CDR3 is CASSFRDRVSYGYTF. CDR3 DNA: TGTGCCAGCAGTTTTCGGGACAGGGTTAGCTATGGCTACACCTTC. The chain uses TRBV28 and TRBJ1-2; 9 positions match TRBD1. Germline V gives CDR1 MDHEN, CDR2 SYDVKM. The CDR3 is 15 residues long. Unmatched junction bases numbered 6, after V lost 3 bases and J lost 4 bases.